A selection of T cell receptor beta chains follows, all from one sample in a study of cytomegalovirus exposure and HLA in healthy donors. Using immunoSEQ multiplex PCR, the repertoire was profiled, and TCRdb retains in-frame clones only, with some absent. There are about 170,000 clones in the sample; 82% occur only once, and over 0.85% lies in the top ten. Sample: PBMCs. The receptors were gathered from a girl aged 2 to 10 in good health and CMV-seropositive. Each CDR3 is given with its conserved first and last residue. D genes are given only for firm matches. Size is omitted from some rows. Given values are once, few, many or a class for expanded clones.

d_gene: TRBD2; abundance: once; v_gene: TRBV5-4; j_gene: TRBJ2-2; CDR3nt: TGTGCCAGCAGCCGAACTTCCGGGACTACGAACACCGGGGAGCTGTTTTTT; CDR3aa: CASSRTSGTTNTGELFF
d_gene: TRBD1; abundance: once; v_gene: TRBV5-8; j_gene: TRBJ2-5; CDR3nt: TGTGCCAGCAGTCCGGGGACAGAAACCTCTCAAGAGACCCAGTACTTC; CDR3aa: CASSPGTETSQETQYF
d_gene: -; abundance: -; v_gene: TRBV30; j_gene: TRBJ2-5; CDR3nt: TGTGCCTGGAGTCCTACGGGGACCCAGTACTTC; CDR3aa: CAWSPTGTQYF
d_gene: -; abundance: -; v_gene: TRBV30; j_gene: TRBJ2-7; CDR3nt: TGTGCCTGGAGATTACAGGGACAACCTTCCTACGAGCAGTACTTC; CDR3aa: CAWRLQGQPSYEQYF
d_gene: -; abundance: few; v_gene: TRBV30; j_gene: TRBJ2-3; CDR3nt: TGTGCCTGGAGACCCACTAGCCGACGCACAGATACGCAGTATTTT; CDR3aa: CAWRPTSRRTDTQYF
d_gene: -; abundance: -; v_gene: TRBV28; j_gene: TRBJ1-1; CDR3nt: TGTGCCAGCAGTTCCCCTGGCGGGGCCAGTGAAGCTTTCTTT; CDR3aa: CASSSPGGASEAFF
d_gene: TRBD2; abundance: -; v_gene: TRBV7-8; j_gene: TRBJ2-7; CDR3nt: TGTGCCAGCAGCGGCCGGACTAGCGGGATTGACTACGAGCAGTACTTC; CDR3aa: CASSGRTSGIDYEQYF
d_gene: -; abundance: -; v_gene: TRBV4-2; j_gene: TRBJ2-2; CDR3nt: TGTGCCAGCAGCCAAAGTGAGTCAGGAGAGCTGTTTTTT; CDR3aa: CASSQSESGELFF
d_gene: -; abundance: -; v_gene: TRBV4-1; j_gene: TRBJ2-1; CDR3nt: TGCGCCAGCAGCCCCCGGAGCTCCTACAATGAGCAGTTCTTC; CDR3aa: CASSPRSSYNEQFF
d_gene: TRBD1; abundance: -; v_gene: TRBV2; j_gene: TRBJ1-6; CDR3nt: TGTGCCAGCAGTGACCCCTCCGGGACAGGGGACTCACCCCTCCACTTT; CDR3aa: CASSDPSGTGDSPLHF
d_gene: -; abundance: -; v_gene: TRBV27; j_gene: TRBJ1-1; CDR3nt: TGTGCCAGCAGTTTAACCGGGACTTCCGAAGCTTTCTTT; CDR3aa: CASSLTGTSEAFF
d_gene: TRBD1; abundance: few; v_gene: TRBV28; j_gene: TRBJ1-1; CDR3nt: TGTGCCAGCACAAGGGACAGGGAGGGCACTGAAGCTTTCTTT; CDR3aa: CASTRDREGTEAFF
d_gene: TRBD2; abundance: once; v_gene: TRBV9; j_gene: TRBJ2-3; CDR3nt: TGTGCCAGCAGCGTCCGACTAGCAGGGATTTCTAGCACAGATACGCAGTATTTT; CDR3aa: CASSVRLAGISSTDTQYF
d_gene: TRBD2; abundance: -; v_gene: TRBV15; j_gene: TRBJ2-1; CDR3nt: TGTGCCACCAGCAGAGGCCTAGCGGACTCCTACAATGAGCAGTTCTTC; CDR3aa: CATSRGLADSYNEQFF
d_gene: TRBD1; abundance: -; v_gene: TRBV14; j_gene: TRBJ1-2; CDR3nt: TGTGCCAGCAGCCGGAGAGAGGGGGCCAACACCTTC; CDR3aa: CASSRREGANTF
d_gene: TRBD1; abundance: -; v_gene: TRBV29-1; j_gene: TRBJ2-1; CDR3nt: TGCAGCGTTTTGGGACAGGGGGCTCAAGGTAAGAATGAGCAGTTCTTC; CDR3aa: CSVLGQGAQGKNEQFF
d_gene: -; abundance: -; v_gene: TRBV28; j_gene: TRBJ2-7; CDR3nt: TGTGCCAGCAGGAACGCGGGACAGTACAATCCGGCCTTC; CDR3aa: CASRNAGQYNPAF
d_gene: -; abundance: once; v_gene: TRBV27; j_gene: TRBJ2-1; CDR3nt: TGTGCCAGCAGTTTAGACTATGGAGCCAATGAGCAGTTCTTC; CDR3aa: CASSLDYGANEQFF
d_gene: TRBD1; abundance: -; v_gene: TRBV28; j_gene: TRBJ1-5; CDR3nt: TGTGCCAGCAGTCCACAGGGGGGCGGCAATCAGCCCCAGCATTTT; CDR3aa: CASSPQGGGNQPQHF
d_gene: TRBD1; abundance: -; v_gene: TRBV19; j_gene: TRBJ2-7; CDR3nt: TGTGCCAGTAGTATAGTAGGGACAGGGCTACGCGAGCAGTACTTC; CDR3aa: CASSIVGTGLREQYF
d_gene: TRBD1; abundance: -; v_gene: TRBV4-1; j_gene: TRBJ1-1; CDR3nt: TGCGCCAGCAGGATCACTCAGGGACAGGACACTGAAGCTTTCTTT; CDR3aa: CASRITQGQDTEAFF
d_gene: TRBD1; abundance: once; v_gene: TRBV27; j_gene: TRBJ1-2; CDR3nt: TGTGCCAGCAGTCCGGAACCGGGGACAGGGGGGTCCGGCGGCTACACCTTC; CDR3aa: CASSPEPGTGGSGGYTF
d_gene: -; abundance: -; v_gene: TRBV4-1; j_gene: TRBJ1-1; CDR3nt: TGCGCCAGCAGCCAAGATTATTGGGCCGTGAACACTGAAGCTTTCTTT; CDR3aa: CASSQDYWAVNTEAFF
d_gene: -; abundance: -; v_gene: TRBV30; j_gene: TRBJ1-4; CDR3nt: TGTGCCTGGAGTGTAAGGGGAAGGACGAGGCTGTTTTTT; CDR3aa: CAWSVRGRTRLFF
d_gene: -; abundance: -; v_gene: TRBV11-3; j_gene: TRBJ2-7; CDR3nt: TGTGCCAGCAGAGGAGAGTCCCGCTACGAGCAGTACTTC; CDR3aa: CASRGESRYEQYF
d_gene: TRBD1; abundance: -; v_gene: TRBV19; j_gene: TRBJ2-5; CDR3nt: TGTGCCAGTAGCGACGGACAGGGGTTAGAGACCCAGTACTTC; CDR3aa: CASSDGQGLETQYF
d_gene: TRBD1; abundance: -; v_gene: TRBV2; j_gene: TRBJ2-7; CDR3nt: TGTGCCAGTCTGAGGGGGGGACAGGGATACGAGCAGTACTTC; CDR3aa: CASLRGGQGYEQYF
d_gene: TRBD2; abundance: -; v_gene: TRBV4-1; j_gene: TRBJ2-2; CDR3nt: TGCGCCAGCAGCCAAGAGGGGACTAGCGGGATAACCGGGGAGCTGTTTTTT; CDR3aa: CASSQEGTSGITGELFF
d_gene: -; abundance: -; v_gene: TRBV21-1; j_gene: TRBJ2-3; CDR3nt: TGTGCCAGCAGCAAAAGGGAGGGGGATCGGACAGATACGCAGTATTTT; CDR3aa: CASSKREGDRTDTQYF
d_gene: TRBD2; abundance: once; v_gene: TRBV6-4; j_gene: TRBJ2-3; CDR3nt: TGTGCCAGCAGTGACTCAGCGGGAGCCCCAGATACGCAGTATTTT; CDR3aa: CASSDSAGAPDTQYF
d_gene: TRBD1; abundance: -; v_gene: TRBV12-5; j_gene: TRBJ1-2; CDR3nt: TGTGCTAGTGGTTTAGGGACAGACTATGGCTACACCTTC; CDR3aa: CASGLGTDYGYTF
d_gene: -; abundance: few; v_gene: TRBV29-1; j_gene: TRBJ2-7; CDR3nt: TGCAGCGTGGTTAAGTCGGGACACAGCTCCTACGAGCAGTACTTC; CDR3aa: CSVVKSGHSSYEQYF
d_gene: -; abundance: -; v_gene: TRBV5-1; j_gene: TRBJ2-2; CDR3nt: TGCGCCAGCAGCTCCACGGAGGGCACCGGGGAGCTGTTTTTT; CDR3aa: CASSSTEGTGELFF
d_gene: -; abundance: -; v_gene: TRBV29-1; j_gene: TRBJ1-1; CDR3nt: TGCAGCGTTGAACAGGGGATGGACACTGAAGCTTTCTTT; CDR3aa: CSVEQGMDTEAFF
d_gene: -; abundance: few; v_gene: TRBV5-1; j_gene: TRBJ2-6; CDR3nt: TGCGCCAGCAGCTTGGTTGGCGGCGGGGCCAACGTCCTGACTTTC; CDR3aa: CASSLVGGGANVLTF